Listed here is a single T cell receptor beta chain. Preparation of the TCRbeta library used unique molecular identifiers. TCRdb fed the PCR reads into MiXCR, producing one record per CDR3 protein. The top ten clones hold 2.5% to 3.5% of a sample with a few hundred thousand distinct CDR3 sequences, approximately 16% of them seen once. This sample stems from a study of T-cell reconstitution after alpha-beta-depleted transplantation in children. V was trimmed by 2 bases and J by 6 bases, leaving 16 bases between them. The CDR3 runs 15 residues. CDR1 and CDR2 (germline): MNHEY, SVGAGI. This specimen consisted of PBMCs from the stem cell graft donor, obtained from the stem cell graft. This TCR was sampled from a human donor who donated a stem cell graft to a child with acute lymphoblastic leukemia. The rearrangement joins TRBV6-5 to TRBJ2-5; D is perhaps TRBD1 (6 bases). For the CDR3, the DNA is TGTGCCAGCAGTTACGAGGGTACAGGGATTAAGACCCAGTACTTC. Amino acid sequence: CASSYEGTGIKTQYF.